These 32 T cell receptor beta chains share one sample of origin, sequenced in a study of T cells after yellow fever vaccination. TCRdb re-called the 5' RACE reads with MiXCR, one entry per CDR3 protein. The repertoire holds 25,000 to 30,000 distinct CDR3 sequences, with 4.5% as singletons. Sequencing used PBMCs, either bulk or a sorted T-cell subset (CD4+, CD8+, memory, or dextramer-sorted; not recorded which), obtained on the day of the yellow fever booster vaccination. Receptor source: a man aged 18 to 30 who received the YFV17D yellow fever vaccine.

This clonotype came up many times. V usage is TRBV7-3 and J usage is TRBJ2-5; 16 nucleotides match TRBD2. This CDR3 comprises 18 residues. Looked up from germline, CDR1 is SGHTA and CDR2 is FQGTGA. With V trimmed by 5 bases and J by 5 bases, 11 bases remained unmatched. The DNA for the CDR3 is TGTGCCAGCAGCCCGGGGACTAGCGGGGGGGCCCGTGTGGAGACCCAGTACTTC. This gives the protein CASSPGTSGGARVETQYF.

In its sample, this clonotype was seen many times. V gene TRBV20-1 combines with J gene TRBJ1-2; possibly TRBD1 for D (6 bases). With 4 bases removed from V and 4 bases from J, the gap between germline ends came to 13 bases. Germline assignment: CDR1 DFQATT and CDR2 SNEGSKA (reference sequence). This CDR3 is built from 13 residues. The CDR3 loop reads CSATLTGFYGYTF. CDR3 nucleotides: TGCAGTGCTACCCTGACAGGATTCTATGGCTACACCTTC.

The gene calls are TRBV5-1 and TRBJ2-2, with 7 positions matching TRBD1. The CDR3 extends over 14 amino acids. The trim removed 3 bases at V and 4 bases at J, leaving 3 bases unmatched. The V gene's germline CDR1 is SGHRS and CDR2 YFSETQ. In nucleotides, the CDR3 is TGCGCCAGCAGCTCACAGGGGCCCACCGGGGAGCTGTTTTTT. It encodes CASSSQGPTGELFF.

This clonotype showed up many times. V usage is TRBV6-5 and J usage is TRBJ1-1, with D hard to call. Trimming shortened V by 4 bases and J by 1 base, and 10 bases separated the two germline ends. Germline assignment: CDR1 MNHEY and CDR2 SVGAGI. The CDR3 runs 14 residues. The chain's CDR3 is CASSSIGRNTEAFF. Here the CDR3 DNA reads TGTGCCAGCAGTTCGATAGGGAGGAACACTGAAGCTTTCTTT.

This clonotype was picked up many times. The chain employs TRBV6-1 and TRBJ1-3; D call uncertain. Germline V gene sequence: CDR1 MNHNS, CDR2 SASEGT. This CDR3 has 15 amino acids. V gave up 8 bases and J gave up 2 bases, with 16 bases separating them. The CDR3 DNA follows: TGTGCCAGCCACTCAGGCGCCGGGACTGGAAACACCATATATTTT. It is translated as CASHSGAGTGNTIYF.

This clonotype came up many times. The rearrangement joins TRBV20-1 to TRBJ1-1, with D unresolved. The V end was cut by 0 bases, the J end by 12 bases, with 17 bases between. There are 13 residues in the CDR3. Germline V CDR1 and CDR2: DFQATT, SNEGSKA (reference sequence). The CDR3 loop is CSARDEGGLSTFF. The CDR3 DNA is TGCAGTGCTAGAGATGAAGGAGGGTTGTCGACTTTCTTT.

This clonotype was seen repeatedly, ten times or more. The chain is built from TRBV20-1 and TRBJ1-5; TRBD1 might be the D (5 bases). The CDR3 runs to 14 residues. Germline CDR1 and CDR2: DFQATT and SNEGSKA (reference sequence). Trimming removed 3 bases from V and 5 bases from J, with 14 bases in between. CDR3 loop: CSASGRAGHQPQHF. The CDR3 DNA sequence: TGCAGTGCTAGTGGTCGAGCAGGGCATCAGCCCCAGCATTTT.

This clonotype has at least ten counts. V is TRBV5-1 and J is TRBJ2-3; D could derive from TRBD1 or TRBD2 (5 bases each). Germline CDR1 is SGHRS and CDR2 is YFSETQ. The CDR3 has 15 residues. Trimming pared 0 bases from V and 2 bases from J, leaving 10 bases between. The CDR3 DNA sequence: TGCGCCAGCAGCTTGGCGGGGCCCGTCACAGATACGCAGTATTTT. Translation: CASSLAGPVTDTQYF. The variable domain in full, with the rest retrieved from reference TRBV5-1 and TRBJ2-3, is KAGVTQTPRYLIKTRGQQVTLSCSPISGHRSVSWYQQTPGQGLQFLFEYFSETQRNKGNFPGRFSGRQFSNSRSEMNVSTLELGDSALYLCASSLAGPVTDTQYFGPGTRLTVL.

This clonotype has ten or more counts. The chain uses TRBV12-3 or TRBV12-4 and TRBJ2-2, with 7 positions matching TRBD2. The CDR3 has 14 amino acids. J was trimmed by 4 bases and V by 6 bases; bases with no gene match: 5. DNA of the CDR3: TGTGCCAGCAGCCTCGGGACTATCACCGGGGAGCTGTTTTTT. It yields the protein CASSLGTITGELFF.

This clonotype has ten or more counts. J is TRBJ1-2 and V is TRBV4-3; D remains ambiguous. The CDR3 is 13 amino acids. Germline CDR1 is LGHNA and CDR2 is YSLEER. The V gene lost 4 bases and the J gene lost 1 base, with 7 bases spanning the gap. This CDR3 is CASSRGNNYGYTF. The CDR3 DNA is TGCGCCAGCAGCCGTGGGAATAACTATGGCTACACCTTC.

V gene TRBV19 combines with J gene TRBJ1-5, with D maybe TRBD1 (5 bases). The CDR3 has 14 amino acids. Trimming cost V 3 bases and J 7 bases, with 13 bases left between them. The germline CDR1 and CDR2 sequences are LNHDA and SQIVND (reference sequence). The CDR3, as DNA: TGTGCCAGTAGTATCACCGGGGGTAGGCAGCCCCAGCATTTT. Its translation: CASSITGGRQPQHF.

There are a few counts of this clonotype. The chain is built from TRBV20-1 and TRBJ2-3; no reliable D call. Germline V gene data show CDR1 as DFQATT and CDR2 as SNEGSKA (reference sequence). This CDR3 spans 14 amino acids. V gave up 2 bases and J gave up 5 bases, with 14 bases separating them. CDR3: CSARTLGLEDTQYF. The CDR3 DNA sequence: TGCAGTGCTAGAACTCTAGGATTAGAAGATACGCAGTATTTT.

Points on this clonotype: A much bigger clone sits one base away, suggesting this may be a read error. V and J are TRBV20-1 and TRBJ2-3, with TRBD2 matching 12 bases. CDR3 length: 12 residues. Trimming at V came to 3 bases and at J to 11 bases, leaving 3 bases not matched to a gene. The germline CDR1 and CDR2 sequences are DFQATT and SNEGSKA (reference sequence). The CDR3 protein is CSARGLAGMQYF. DNA of the CDR3: TGCAGTGCTAGGGGACTAGCGGGCATGCAGTATTTT.

This clonotype was picked up a small number of times. This chain uses TRBV7-3 with TRBJ2-2; D remains unclear. V shed 4 bases and J shed 0 bases, with 9 bases lying between them. The CDR3 length is 15 residues. Germline CDR1 and CDR2: SGHTA and FQGTGA. CDR3 coding DNA: TGTGCCAGCAGCTCCTCCGGTGCGAACACCGGGGAGCTGTTTTTT. Residues: CASSSSGANTGELFF. Complete variable domain (other parts from reference TRBV7-3 and TRBJ2-2): GAGVSQTPSNKVTEKGKYVELRCDPISGHTALYWYRQSLGQGPEFLIYFQGTGAADDSGLPNDRFFAVRPEGSVSTLKIQRTERGDSAVYLCASSSSGANTGELFFGEGSRLTVL.

This clonotype was found many times. The chain carries TRBV4-1 and TRBJ1-1; 8 bases map to TRBD1. The CDR3 has 15 amino acids. CDR1 is MGHRA and CDR2 is YSYEKL in the germline V gene. J lost 0 bases, V lost 2 bases, and 2 bases had no gene match. The CDR3 is CASSQPGQVNTEAFF. CDR3 in DNA: TGCGCCAGCAGCCAACCGGGACAGGTGAACACTGAAGCTTTCTTT.

The rearrangement links TRBV4-1 to TRBJ2-5, with 16 bases that match TRBD2. The CDR3 is made up of 20 amino acids. Germline trimming cut 0 bases from V and 2 bases from J; bases unmatched to any gene: 9. Germline-derived CDR1 and CDR2 are MGHRA and YSYEKL. As DNA, the CDR3 is TGCGCCAGCAGCCAAGATAGGGGACTAGCGGGGGGGTTAGGACAAGAGACCCAGTACTTC. The encoded protein is CASSQDRGLAGGLGQETQYF.

By proportion, this clonotype is large. The chain is built from TRBV7-2 and TRBJ1-1; TRBD1 aligns across 7 bases. The CDR3 runs 13 residues. J lost 4 bases, V lost 4 bases, and 3 bases had no gene match. The germline V gene encodes CDR1 SGHTA and CDR2 FQGNSA. CDR3 DNA: TGTGCCAGCAGCTACCGACAGGGCACTGAAGCTTTCTTT. It is translated as CASSYRQGTEAFF.

This clonotype occurred many times. This chain joins TRBV4-3 and TRBJ2-1, with 8 bases lining up with TRBD2. V lost 0 bases to trimming and J lost 15 bases; unmatched junction nucleotides: 7. From germline, CDR1 is LGHNA and CDR2 YSLEER. The CDR3 is 13 amino acids. The CDR3 reads CASSQDYGGDWFF. CDR3 bases: TGCGCCAGCAGCCAAGATTACGGGGGGGATTGGTTCTTC.

This clonotype was counted ten times or more. The rearrangement joins TRBV3-1 to TRBJ2-5; no clear D. Germline CDR1 reads LGHDT; CDR2 reads YNNKEL (reference sequence). The CDR3 contains 14 residues. V shed 4 bases and J shed 2 bases, with 11 bases lying between them. The CDR3 sequence is CASSLSNLQETQYF. Written as DNA, the CDR3 is TGTGCCAGCAGCCTATCGAATCTACAAGAGACCCAGTACTTC.

This clonotype was seen at least ten times. This chain uses TRBV5-1 with TRBJ2-7, with D perhaps TRBD2 (6 bases). CDR1 SGHRS and CDR2 YFSETQ come from the germline V gene. The CDR3 has 14 amino acids. The germline V and J ends were trimmed by 5 bases and 2 bases, with 14 bases remaining between them. The CDR3 DNA is TGCGCCAGCAGTACCCGAGCGGGCCCCTACGAGCAGTACTTC. Translating gives CASSTRAGPYEQYF.

This clonotype was picked up many times. This sequence joins TRBV20-1 and TRBJ2-3, with TRBD2 matching 9 bases. The CDR3 sequence is 14 residues long. V shed 3 bases, J shed 7 bases, and the junction held 8 bases outside the gene matches. Per germline, CDR1 DFQATT and CDR2 SNEGSKA (reference sequence). DNA for the CDR3: TGCAGTGCTAGGGGGTCTAGCGGGGAGTATACGCAGTATTTT. It codes for CSARGSSGEYTQYF.

The chain couples TRBV12-3 or TRBV12-4 to TRBJ2-2; D is uncertain. The CDR3 is 14 residues long. V was clipped by 8 bases and J by 5 bases, with 15 bases between them. The CDR3 sequence is CASFQLPSTGELFF. In DNA, the CDR3 is TGTGCCAGCTTCCAGCTCCCTTCGACCGGGGAGCTGTTTTTT.

The chain uses TRBV20-1 and TRBJ2-3; TRBD2 agrees at 10 bases. The CDR3 totals 15 residues. The germline V gene encodes CDR1 DFQATT and CDR2 SNEGSKA (reference sequence). V gave up 7 bases and J gave up 2 bases; unmatched junction bases: 9. CDR3 nucleotides: TGCAGTGGGGGCTTTAGCGGGGGGACCACAGATACGCAGTATTTT. It yields the protein CSGGFSGGTTDTQYF.

In this sample, this clonotype turned up a few times. The V gene is TRBV4-1, the J gene TRBJ1-3; D gene uncertain. V was cut by 1 base and J by 0 bases, with 16 bases left in between. Germline V gene data show CDR1 as MGHRA and CDR2 as YSYEKL. The CDR3 is 18 amino acids. This chain's CDR3 is CASSQGRTVLTSGNTIYF. CDR3 nucleotide sequence: TGCGCCAGCAGCCAAGGCCGGACGGTACTTACCTCTGGAAACACCATATATTTT.

This clonotype was detected many times. The V gene is TRBV12-3 or TRBV12-4, the J gene TRBJ2-4; 8 nucleotides agree with TRBD1. The junction had 10 bases not matched to a gene; V was cut back by 5 bases and J by 7 bases. The CDR3 loop spans 15 amino acids. The CDR3 sequence: CASSTTQTGVNIQYF. The CDR3 DNA sequence: TGTGCCAGCAGTACTACTCAGACAGGGGTCAACATTCAGTACTTC.

This clonotype was counted between two and nine times. The genes are TRBV5-6 and TRBJ1-4; no clear D gene. The CDR3 is 14 amino acids. V was cut by 1 base and J by 6 bases, with 10 bases left in between. Germline CDR1 SGHDT, CDR2 YYEEEE. The DNA for the CDR3 is TGTGCCAGCAGCTTGAGGGAAGCGGATGAAAAACTGTTTTTT. Its translation: CASSLREADEKLFF.

This clonotype was picked up many times. V usage is TRBV7-9 and J usage is TRBJ2-3; possibly TRBD2 for D (6 bases). This CDR3 is 14 amino acids long. The germline V and J ends were trimmed by 4 bases and 4 bases, with 12 bases remaining between them. Germline-derived CDR1 and CDR2 are SEHNR and FQNEAQ (reference sequence). The CDR3 nucleotides read TGTGCCAGCAGCTCCAGCGGGCCCGCAGATACGCAGTATTTT. It translates to CASSSSGPADTQYF.

This clonotype appeared many times. The chain is built from TRBV4-1 and TRBJ2-5; 11 nucleotides line up with TRBD2. The CDR3 is 17 residues long. V gave up 5 bases and J gave up 2 bases; unmatched junction bases: 10. Germline values: CDR1 MGHRA, CDR2 YSYEKL. The CDR3 DNA reads as TGCGCCAGCAGCAAAAGACTAGCGGGGAATTTTCAAGAGACCCAGTACTTC. As protein: CASSKRLAGNFQETQYF.

This sequence joins TRBV23-1 and TRBJ2-2, with D possibly called TRBD1 or TRBD2 (5 bases each). TRBV23-1 is designated an ORF whose function remains uncertain. CDR3 length equals 14 residues. V was trimmed by 4 bases and J by 4 bases, leaving 10 bases between them. The CDR3 protein is CASSPRGRTGELFF. CDR3 in DNA: TGCGCCAGCAGTCCAAGGGGACGCACCGGGGAGCTGTTTTTT.

This clonotype was seen many times. CDR3 DNA: TGTGCCAGCAGCTTAGCACCGCAAAGGGAGCAGTTCTTC. Amino acids: CASSLAPQREQFF. V usage is TRBV11-3 and J usage is TRBJ2-1, with D unresolved. CDR1 and CDR2 from the germline V gene are SGHNT and YENEEA. The V end was cut by 1 base, the J end by 10 bases, with 11 bases between. This CDR3 is 13 amino acids long.

This clonotype occurred many times. The J gene is TRBJ1-1, the V gene TRBV29-1, with D uncertain. Trimming left V 0 bases short and J 3 bases short, with 11 bases between. Looked up from germline, CDR1 is SQVTM and CDR2 is ANQGSEA. The length of the CDR3 is 14 residues. CDR3 sequence (DNA): TGCAGCGTTGAAGATAACCGACCGGACACTGAAGCTTTCTTT. The encoded protein is CSVEDNRPDTEAFF.

This clonotype has at least ten counts. The genes are TRBV10-2 and TRBJ2-7; 8 bases fit TRBD1. Germline-derived CDR1 and CDR2 are WSHSY and SAAADI. The ends lost 3 bases at V and 7 bases at J; junction bases unmatched: 14. This CDR3 contains 16 residues. CDR3 coding DNA: TGCGCCAGCAGTGACCCCCGCCGCAGGGGGCATAGGGAGCAGTACTTC. Its protein is CASSDPRRRGHREQYF.